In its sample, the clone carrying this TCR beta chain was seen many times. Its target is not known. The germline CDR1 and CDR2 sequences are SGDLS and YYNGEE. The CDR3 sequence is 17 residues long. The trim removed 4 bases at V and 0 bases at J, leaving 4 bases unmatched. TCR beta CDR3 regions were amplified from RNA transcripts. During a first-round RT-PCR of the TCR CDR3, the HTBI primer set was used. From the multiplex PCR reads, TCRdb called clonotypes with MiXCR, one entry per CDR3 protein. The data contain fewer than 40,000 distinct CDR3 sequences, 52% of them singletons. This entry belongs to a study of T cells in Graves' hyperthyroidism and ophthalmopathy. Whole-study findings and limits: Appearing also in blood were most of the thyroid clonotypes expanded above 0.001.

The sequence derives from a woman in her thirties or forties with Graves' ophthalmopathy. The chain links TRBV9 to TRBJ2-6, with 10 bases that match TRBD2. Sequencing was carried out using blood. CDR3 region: CASSPSGGPSGANVLTF. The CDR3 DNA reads TGTGCCAGCAGCCCTAGCGGGGGCCCCTCTGGGGCCAACGTCCTGACTTTC.